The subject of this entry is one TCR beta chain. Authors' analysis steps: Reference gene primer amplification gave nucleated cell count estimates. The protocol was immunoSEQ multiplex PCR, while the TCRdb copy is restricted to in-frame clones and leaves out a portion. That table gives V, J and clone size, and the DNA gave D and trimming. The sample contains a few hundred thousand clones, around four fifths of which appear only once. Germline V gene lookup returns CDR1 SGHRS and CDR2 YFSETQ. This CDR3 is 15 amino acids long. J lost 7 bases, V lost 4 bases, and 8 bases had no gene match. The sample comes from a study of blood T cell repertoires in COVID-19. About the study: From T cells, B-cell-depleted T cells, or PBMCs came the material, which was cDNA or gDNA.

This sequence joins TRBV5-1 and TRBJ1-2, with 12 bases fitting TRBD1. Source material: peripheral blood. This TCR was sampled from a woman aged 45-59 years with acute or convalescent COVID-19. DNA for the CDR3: TGCGCCAGCAGCCCGGCCGGGACAGGGGGCTTTGGCTACACCTTC. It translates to CASSPAGTGGFGYTF.